Listed below are T cell receptor beta chains from one sample, sequenced in a study of blood T cell repertoires in COVID-19. Here immunoSEQ multiplex PCR was the method, and the copy in TCRdb shows in-frame clones only, minus some. The sample yields about 140,000 clones, 88% seen once. Sequencing was performed on peripheral blood. These receptors were taken from a woman between 55 and 75 years old with acute or convalescent COVID-19. The CDR3 runs from the conserved cysteine through the conserved F or W. D genes are given only for firm matches. Size is omitted from some rows. Given values are once, few, many or a class for expanded clones.

>TRBD1|TRBJ1-2|-|TRBV5-4
CASSLETGEGYTF
TGTGCCAGCAGCTTGGAGACAGGGGAAGGCTACACCTTC
>-|TRBJ2-6|-|TRBV19
CASSISPVGGNVLTF
TGTGCCAGTAGTATTTCCCCTGTAGGAGGCAACGTCCTGACTTTC
>-|TRBJ1-2|few|TRBV4-1
CASRQGYGYTF
TGCGCCAGCAGACAGGGATATGGCTACACCTTC
>TRBD1|TRBJ1-1|-|TRBV19
CASSRDRVTEAFF
TGTGCCAGTAGCCGGGACAGGGTTACTGAAGCTTTCTTT
>-|TRBJ1-3|-|TRBV18
CASSPRGGGNTIYF
TGTGCCAGCTCACCAAGAGGGGGTGGAAACACCATATATTTT
>-|TRBJ2-3|-|TRBV7-6
CASSLTDTQYF
TGTGCCAGCAGCCTCACAGATACGCAGTATTTT
>TRBD1|TRBJ2-7|-|TRBV11-3
CASSSSSGGIYEQYF
TGTGCCAGCAGCTCAAGTTCAGGGGGCATATACGAGCAGTACTTC
>-|TRBJ1-2|-|TRBV19
CATGRIDLYQGYTF
TGTGCCACCGGGAGGATAGACCTCTACCAAGGCTACACCTTC
>-|TRBJ1-5|once|TRBV30
CAWSGGIGGQPQHF
TGTGCCTGGAGTGGAGGGATAGGAGGTCAGCCCCAGCATTTT
>-|TRBJ2-1|-|TRBV27
CARGEQFF
TGTGCCCGGGGAGAGCAGTTCTTC
>TRBD1|TRBJ2-7|once|TRBV19
CATGQGQSFEQYF
TGTGCCACCGGACAGGGGCAATCTTTCGAGCAGTACTTC
>TRBD1|TRBJ1-4|-|TRBV4-1
CASSQVNPGGEKLFF
TGCGCCAGCAGCCAAGTCAATCCAGGGGGGGAAAAACTGTTTTTT
>TRBD1|TRBJ1-3|-|TRBV13
CASISTGATSGNTIYF
TGTGCCAGCATCTCGACAGGGGCCACCTCTGGAAACACCATATATTTT
>-|TRBJ1-5|-|TRBV2
CASSTRNQPQHF
TGTGCCAGCAGTACACGCAATCAGCCCCAGCATTTT
>-|TRBJ1-2|once|TRBV30
CAWRDSGDYGYTF
TGTGCCTGGAGGGATAGCGGAGACTATGGCTACACCTTC
>-|TRBJ2-7|-|TRBV16
CASSQSWTGRHYEQYF
TGTGCCAGCAGCCAATCATGGACTGGGAGGCACTACGAGCAGTACTTC
>TRBD1|TRBJ1-1|-|TRBV28
CASSLGTGSAAFF
TGTGCCAGCAGTTTGGGGACAGGGTCTGCAGCTTTCTTT
>-|TRBJ1-3|-|TRBV7-9
CASSLQGTGNTIYF
TGTGCCAGCAGCTTACAGGGCACGGGAAACACCATATATTTT
>-|TRBJ2-1|-|TRBV7-6
CASSLGWTGEQFF
TGTGCCAGCAGCTTAGGTTGGACTGGCGAGCAGTTCTTC
>TRBD1|TRBJ2-3|-|TRBV6-5
CASTPGQWSDTQYF
TGTGCCAGCACACCGGGACAGTGGTCAGATACGCAGTATTTT
>-|TRBJ1-4|-|TRBV3-1/TRBV3-2
CASSQVTDEKLFF
TGTGCCAGCAGCCAAGTGACAGATGAAAAACTGTTTTTT
>TRBD1|TRBJ1-2|-|TRBV24-1
CATSDRDRSSTYGYTF
TGTGCCACCAGCGATAGGGACAGGTCGTCTACCTATGGCTACACCTTC
>TRBD1|TRBJ2-2|-|TRBV6-5
CASRPRDRGPGELFF
TGTGCCAGCAGACCCCGGGACAGGGGGCCCGGGGAGCTGTTTTTT
>-|TRBJ1-1|-|TRBV12-5
CASAGGLANTEAFF
TGTGCTAGTGCTGGGGGACTGGCGAACACTGAAGCTTTCTTT
>TRBD1|TRBJ1-1|-|TRBV28
CASSSTGARTEAFF
TGTGCCAGCAGTTCAACAGGGGCCAGGACTGAAGCTTTCTTT
>TRBD1|TRBJ1-3|-|TRBV28
CASSSVGDRGSHTIYF
TGTGCCAGCAGTTCGGTTGGGGACAGGGGTTCTCACACCATATATTTT
>-|TRBJ1-3|-|TRBV30
CAWRITVRGAGNTIYF
TGTGCCTGGAGGATAACAGTTCGGGGGGCTGGAAACACCATATATTTT
>-|TRBJ1-3|-|TRBV4-1
CASSQARANTIYF
TGCGCCAGCAGCCAAGCCAGGGCAAACACCATATATTTT
>-|TRBJ1-3|-|TRBV6-6
CASSYTAGNTIYF
TGTGCCAGCAGTTACACTGCAGGAAACACCATATATTTT
>TRBD2|TRBJ2-1|-|TRBV11-1
CASSLAGLAGTNEQFF
TGTGCCAGCAGCTTAGCTGGACTAGCGGGGACAAATGAGCAGTTCTTC
>TRBD1|TRBJ2-7|-|TRBV29-1
CSVGGTGFEQYF
TGCAGCGTTGGAGGGACAGGGTTCGAGCAGTACTTC
>TRBD1|TRBJ1-2|-|TRBV5-1
CASSLVGQKNYGYTF
TGCGCCAGCAGCTTGGTGGGACAGAAAAACTATGGCTACACCTTC
>-|TRBJ1-1|-|TRBV7-9
CASSLGAHSKFSEAFF
TGTGCCAGCAGCTTAGGGGCACACTCGAAATTTAGTGAAGCTTTCTTT
>-|TRBJ1-5|-|TRBV7-2
CASSPRGGQNSNQPQHF
TGTGCCAGCAGCCCCCGCGGGGGTCAAAATAGCAATCAGCCCCAGCATTTT
>TRBD1|TRBJ2-2|-|TRBV4-3
CASSHLQGARTGELFF
TGCGCCAGCAGCCATTTACAGGGGGCGCGGACCGGGGAGCTGTTTTTT
>-|TRBJ2-7|few|TRBV7-9
CASSSDSFWPYEQYF
TGTGCCAGCAGCTCGGACAGTTTTTGGCCATACGAGCAGTACTTC
>TRBD2|TRBJ2-7|-|TRBV27
CASSSIRWTSGPYEQYF
TGTGCCAGCAGTTCTATCCGGTGGACTAGCGGCCCCTACGAGCAGTACTTC
>-|TRBJ1-2|-|TRBV27
CASSFRGGGYTF
TGTGCCAGCAGTTTCAGGGGCGGTGGCTACACCTTC
>-|TRBJ2-5|-|TRBV5-7
CASSLYPRVQETQYF
TGTGCCAGCAGCTTGTACCCGCGGGTCCAAGAGACCCAGTACTTC
>-|TRBJ2-1|-|TRBV28
CASSSGGPTGEQFF
TGTGCCAGCAGTTCCGGGGGGCCCACCGGGGAGCAGTTCTTC
>TRBD1|TRBJ1-2|-|TRBV7-3
CASSLPTGDGYTF
TGTGCCAGCAGCTTACCGACAGGGGATGGCTACACCTTC
>TRBD2|TRBJ2-2|few|TRBV5-1
CASSSLAGGNTGELFF
TGCGCCAGCAGCTCGTTAGCGGGGGGAAATACCGGGGAGCTGTTTTTT
>-|TRBJ2-7|-|TRBV11-2
CASSLDQAYEQYF
TGTGCCAGCAGCTTAGATCAGGCCTACGAGCAGTACTTC
>-|TRBJ1-5|-|TRBV4-2
CASSQDQGQPQHF
TGTGCCAGCAGCCAAGACCAGGGGCAGCCCCAGCATTTT
>-|TRBJ2-2|-|TRBV30
CAWSPTGLNTGELFF
TGTGCCTGGAGTCCTACAGGGCTGAACACCGGGGAGCTGTTTTTT
>-|TRBJ1-5|few|TRBV28
CASRLQGSATQPQHF
TGTGCCAGTCGACTGCAGGGATCCGCAACTCAGCCCCAGCATTTT
>-|TRBJ1-2|once|TRBV28
CASSNQGPNYGYTF
TGTGCCAGCAGCAATCAGGGGCCTAACTATGGCTACACCTTC
>TRBD1|TRBJ1-3|-|TRBV11-2
CASSLTGAGNTIYF
TGTGCCAGCAGCCTTACAGGGGCTGGAAACACCATATATTTT